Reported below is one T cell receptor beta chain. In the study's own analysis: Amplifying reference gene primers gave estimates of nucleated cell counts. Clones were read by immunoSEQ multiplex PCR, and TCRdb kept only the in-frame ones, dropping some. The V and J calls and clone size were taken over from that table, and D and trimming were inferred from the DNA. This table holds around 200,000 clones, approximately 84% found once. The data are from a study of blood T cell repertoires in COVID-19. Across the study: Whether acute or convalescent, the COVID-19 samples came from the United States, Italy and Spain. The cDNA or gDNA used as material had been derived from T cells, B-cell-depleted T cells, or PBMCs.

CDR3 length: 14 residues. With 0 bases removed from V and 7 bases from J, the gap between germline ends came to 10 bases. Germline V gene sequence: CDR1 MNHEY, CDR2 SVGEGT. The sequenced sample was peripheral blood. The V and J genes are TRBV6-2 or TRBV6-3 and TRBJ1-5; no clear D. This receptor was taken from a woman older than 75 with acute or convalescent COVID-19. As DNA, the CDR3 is TGTGCCAGCAGTTACTCCCTACGGGGACAGCCCCAGCATTTT. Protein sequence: CASSYSLRGQPQHF.